Each of the 28 T cell receptor beta chains below was sequenced from the same sample in a study of PD-L1 blockade in urothelial cancer. Sample time point: peripheral blood 6 weeks after treatment start. Produced via immunoSEQ multiplex PCR; TCRdb's table is partial and in-frame only. The table records more than 95,000 clones, roughly 82% of them present only once. Sequenced material: PBMCs, taken around atezolizumab (anti-PD-L1) treatment. The receptors here all came from a man aged 50 or older with urothelial cancer.

Only a few counts were recorded for this clone. This chain uses TRBV27 with TRBJ2-5; perhaps TRBD2 as D (6 bases). CDR1 MNHEY and CDR2 SMNVEV come from the germline V gene (reference sequence). The V end lost 2 bases, the J end lost 4 bases, and 14 bases lay between the germline ends. The CDR3 runs 15 residues. The CDR3 protein is CASSLAGSLRETQYF. CDR3 nucleotide sequence: TGTGCCAGCAGTTTAGCCGGGAGTCTTCGAGAGACCCAGTACTTC.

The V gene is TRBV6-1, the J gene TRBJ2-3, with a tentative D call TRBD1 (5 bases). This CDR3 is 15 amino acids long. The ends were cut back, 7 bases at V and 2 bases at J, with 16 bases in the middle. Germline loops: CDR1 MNHNS, CDR2 SASEGT. CDR3: CASNLNVGDTDTQYF. CDR3 sequence (DNA): TGTGCCAGCAACCTTAATGTAGGGGACACAGATACGCAGTATTTT.

This sequence joins TRBV14 and TRBJ2-1, with 9 bases fitting TRBD2. The CDR3 sequence is 16 residues long. Unmatched junction bases numbered 9, after V lost 5 bases and J lost 4 bases. CDR1 is SGHDN and CDR2 is FVKESK in the germline V gene. Here the CDR3 reads CASSFPAGGPYNEQFF. In DNA, the CDR3 is TGTGCCAGCAGCTTCCCAGCGGGAGGCCCATACAATGAGCAGTTCTTC.

The genes are TRBV6-6 and TRBJ2-3, with D maybe TRBD2 (6 bases). The CDR3 covers 16 residues. V lost 0 bases to trimming and J lost 4 bases, with 14 bases between them. Germline lookup yields CDR1 MNHNY and CDR2 SVGAGI (reference sequence). The DNA for the CDR3 is TGTGCCAGCAGTTACTCGGCGGGGCGCTGGGCAGATACGCAGTATTTT. This codes for CASSYSAGRWADTQYF.

J is TRBJ1-5 and V is TRBV6-5; unclear D gene. V was trimmed by 4 bases and J by 1 base, leaving 5 bases between them. This CDR3 contains 13 residues. In germline, CDR1 is MNHEY, CDR2 SVGAGI. CDR3 in amino acids: CASSSQSNQPQHF. CDR3 bases: TGTGCCAGCAGTTCCCAGAGCAATCAGCCCCAGCATTTT.

The CDR3 is CASSTQGIIAAEAFF. In DNA form, the CDR3 reads TGTGCCAGCAGCACACAGGGGATTATTGCCGCTGAAGCTTTCTTT. The rearrangement uses TRBV28 and TRBJ1-1; 7 bases match TRBD1. V shed 6 bases and J 6 bases; nucleotides not matched to a gene: 13. The germline V gene has CDR1 MDHEN and CDR2 SYDVKM. The length of the CDR3 is 15 residues.

This sequence joins TRBV7-9 and TRBJ2-2; 8 nucleotides agree with TRBD2. The germline V gene encodes CDR1 SEHNR and CDR2 FQNEAQ (reference sequence). This CDR3 comprises 16 residues. The V segment lost 5 bases and the J segment 6 bases; nucleotides outside the gene matches: 11. The CDR3 is CASSGRAGEVAGELFF. CDR3 bases: TGTGCCAGCAGCGGGAGAGCGGGAGAGGTCGCCGGGGAGCTGTTTTTT. Full variable domain (outside the CDR3, taken from reference TRBV7-9 and TRBJ2-2): DTGVSQNPRHKITKRGQNVTFRCDPISEHNRLYWYRQTLGQGPEFLTYFQNEAQLEKSRLLSDRFSAERPKGSFSTLEIQRTEQGDSAMYLCASSGRAGEVAGELFFGEGSRLTVL.

This chain uses TRBV19 with TRBJ2-6; TRBD1 matches 10 bases. Per germline, CDR1 LNHDA and CDR2 SQIVND (reference sequence). The V segment lost 6 bases and the J segment 2 bases; nucleotides outside the gene matches: 4. The CDR3 covers 16 residues. The CDR3 region has the DNA TGTGCCAGTAGAGACAGGGGGCTGGCTGGGGCCAACGTCCTGACTTTC. This encodes CASRDRGLAGANVLTF.

V gene TRBV6-6 combines with J gene TRBJ2-1; 7 nucleotides agree with TRBD2. This CDR3 has 14 amino acids. Per the germline V gene, CDR1 is MNHNY and CDR2 is SVGAGI (reference sequence). J lost 11 bases, V lost 5 bases, and 12 bases had no gene match. The CDR3 here is CASSLRLAPQKQFF. The CDR3 nucleotides are TGTGCCAGCAGTCTACGACTAGCCCCCCAAAAGCAGTTCTTC.

This clone was detected only once. The chain has TRBV19 and TRBJ2-2, with D perhaps matching TRBD2 (5 bases). Trimming shortened V by 2 bases and J by 3 bases, and 7 bases separated the two germline ends. The CDR3 contains 14 residues. Per the germline V gene, CDR1 is LNHDA and CDR2 is SQIVND (reference sequence). The CDR3 DNA reads as TGTGCCAGTAGTATATCGGGGTACACCGGGGAGCTGTTTTTT. Encoded protein: CASSISGYTGELFF.

This clone was seen once. This chain joins TRBV19 and TRBJ1-4; D remains ambiguous. The germline V gene encodes CDR1 LNHDA and CDR2 SQIVND (reference sequence). The CDR3 extends over 12 amino acids. V lost 3 bases and J lost 9, with 8 bases in between. The CDR3 spells CASSIGGKKLFF. Here the CDR3 DNA reads TGTGCCAGTAGTATCGGAGGGAAAAAACTGTTTTTT.

This chain joins TRBV27 and TRBJ1-3; D uncertain. Trimming took off 1 base at V and 0 bases at J, with 10 bases between the two ends. The CDR3 has 16 amino acids. The germline V gene has CDR1 MNHEY and CDR2 SMNVEV (reference sequence). CDR3 coding DNA: TGTGCCAGCAGTTTATTGGGCCCCTACTCTGGAAACACCATATATTTT. It specifies CASSLLGPYSGNTIYF.

This clone was detected only a few times. The chain joins TRBV28 to TRBJ1-2; 8 positions match TRBD1. The CDR3 sequence is 15 residues long. V lost 5 bases to trimming and J lost 5 bases; unmatched junction nucleotides: 10. From germline, CDR1 is MDHEN and CDR2 SYDVKM. CDR3 nucleotides: TGTGCCAGCAGTCCAACACAGGGGGGTGGGTATGGCTACACCTTC. Its translation is CASSPTQGGGYGYTF.

This clone was seen a handful of times. This sequence joins TRBV4-1 and TRBJ2-1; 9 nucleotides agree with TRBD2. CDR3 size: 15 residues. Germline trimming cut 3 bases from V and 7 bases from J; bases unmatched to any gene: 7. CDR1 is MGHRA and CDR2 is YSYEKL in the germline V gene. The CDR3 bases are TGCGCCAGCAGCCACCTTAGCGGGAGCAGGAATGAGCAGTTCTTC. It translates to CASSHLSGSRNEQFF.

The chain links TRBV30 to TRBJ2-2, with D unclear. CDR3 length: 14 amino acids. The germline V gene has CDR1 GTSNPN and CDR2 SVGIG (reference sequence). Trimming cost V 3 bases and J 2 bases, with 10 bases left between them. In DNA form, the CDR3 reads TGTGCCTGGAGCACAGCCACTAACACCGGGGAGCTGTTTTTT. Its protein product is CAWSTATNTGELFF.

V usage is TRBV9 and J usage is TRBJ1-1, with 9 bases aligning to TRBD1. V was pared by 4 bases and J by 2 bases, with 18 bases of the junction left unmatched. The CDR3 totals 19 residues. The germline gives CDR1 SGDLS, CDR2 YYNGEE. The CDR3 sequence: CASSKRDPGTGPLNTEAFF. CDR3 bases: TGTGCCAGCAGCAAAAGGGATCCCGGGACAGGGCCCCTCAACACTGAAGCTTTCTTT.

The chain combines TRBV10-3 with TRBJ1-1; D is uncertain. The CDR3 runs 14 residues. Trimming stripped 2 bases from V and 1 base from J, with 8 bases between. Looked up from germline, CDR1 is ENHRY and CDR2 is SYGVKD. The CDR3 sequence is CAISEREGNTEAFF. The CDR3, as DNA: TGTGCCATCAGTGAGCGGGAGGGGAACACTGAAGCTTTCTTT.

This clone has only a few counts. The CDR3 sequence is CASRPGTGVGYTF. Here the CDR3 DNA reads TGTGCCAGTAGACCCGGGACAGGGGTAGGCTACACCTTC. The chain carries TRBV19 and TRBJ1-2, with TRBD1 identical over 10 bases. Germline CDR1 reads LNHDA; CDR2 reads SQIVND (reference sequence). With 6 bases clipped from V and 8 bases from J, the junction kept 6 bases outside the gene matches. The CDR3 covers 13 residues. Full variable domain (missing parts from reference TRBV19 and TRBJ1-2): DGGITQSPKYLFRKEGQNVTLSCEQNLNHDAMYWYRQDPGQGLRLIYYSQIVNDFQKGDIAEGYSVSREKKESFPLTVTSAQKNPTAFYLCASRPGTGVGYTFGSGTRLTVV.

In nucleotides, the CDR3 is TGTGCCAGCAGCTTGAGGGACAGGGGTTTCTATGAAAAACTGTTTTTT. Residues: CASSLRDRGFYEKLFF. The chain carries TRBV5-6 and TRBJ1-4, with TRBD1 identical over 10 bases. V lost 1 base and J lost 6; bases outside the gene matches: 6. Looked up from germline, CDR1 is SGHDT and CDR2 is YYEEEE. The CDR3 contains 16 residues.

This sequence joins TRBV19 and TRBJ2-2; TRBD2 matches at 12 bases. The ends lost 3 bases at V and 4 bases at J; junction bases unmatched: 9. Germline values: CDR1 LNHDA, CDR2 SQIVND (reference sequence). The CDR3 is made up of 18 amino acids. The CDR3 DNA reads as TGTGCCAGTAGTATCGCCCGACTAGCGGGAGAGGGCACCGGGGAGCTGTTTTTT. As protein: CASSIARLAGEGTGELFF. The whole variable domain, filled in from reference TRBV19 and TRBJ2-2, reads DGGITQSPKYLFRKEGQNVTLSCEQNLNHDAMYWYRQDPGQGLRLIYYSQIVNDFQKGDIAEGYSVSREKKESFPLTVTSAQKNPTAFYLCASSIARLAGEGTGELFFGEGSRLTVL.

The CDR3 bases are TGCGCCAGCAGCTTCCGACAGGGGGCCTACGAGCAGTACTTC. Translated: CASSFRQGAYEQYF. The rearrangement links TRBV5-1 to TRBJ2-7; 9 bases line up with TRBD1. The V segment lost 2 bases and the J segment 2 bases; nucleotides outside the gene matches: 2. The germline V gene encodes CDR1 SGHRS and CDR2 YFSETQ. CDR3 size: 14 residues.

The V call is TRBV11-2, the J call TRBJ1-2; 8 nucleotides line up with TRBD1. Germline V gene lookup returns CDR1 SGHAT and CDR2 FQNNGV. The CDR3 sequence is 17 residues long. With 4 bases clipped from V and 7 bases from J, the junction kept 17 bases outside the gene matches. The CDR3 is CASSSIRDRRAQGGYTF. CDR3 DNA: TGTGCCAGCAGCTCGATTCGGGACAGGCGGGCCCAGGGTGGCTACACCTTC.

The chain is built from TRBV7-9 and TRBJ2-5; maybe TRBD1 (5 bases). In germline, CDR1 is SEHNR, CDR2 FQNEAQ (reference sequence). V lost 0 bases to trimming and J lost 5 bases, with 13 bases between them. The length of the CDR3 is 15 residues. CDR3 residues: CASSLAETVGETQYF. The DNA for the CDR3 is TGTGCCAGCAGCTTAGCTGAGACAGTAGGGGAGACCCAGTACTTC.

V usage is TRBV7-9 and J usage is TRBJ2-2; possible D gene TRBD1, 5 bases. Trimming removed 10 bases from V and 2 bases from J, with 20 bases in between. CDR1 SEHNR and CDR2 FQNEAQ come from the germline V gene (reference sequence). This CDR3 is built from 16 residues. The CDR3 DNA follows: TGTGCCACCCACTGGGGCCGCGATTACAACACCGGGGAGCTGTTTTTT. The encoded protein is CATHWGRDYNTGELFF.

The chain recombines TRBV9 with TRBJ2-2, with 7 nucleotides matching TRBD1. V dropped 1 base and J dropped 6; count of bases not matched to a gene: 6. The CDR3 sequence is 15 residues long. Germline CDR1 is SGDLS and CDR2 is YYNGEE. The DNA for the CDR3 is TGTGCCAGCAGCGTAACGAGGGGGCTCGCCGGGGAGCTGTTTTTT. Translated, it gives CASSVTRGLAGELFF.

This clone has only a few counts. The chain links TRBV19 to TRBJ2-3; D is possibly TRBD2 (5 bases). The CDR3 has 16 amino acids. Germline CDR1 LNHDA, CDR2 SQIVND (reference sequence). The V gene lost 9 bases and the J gene lost 0 bases, with 19 bases spanning the gap. CDR3 protein: CASRPRGRASTDTQYF. CDR3 DNA sequence: TGTGCCAGCAGGCCCCGTGGGCGGGCGAGCACAGATACGCAGTATTTT.

This chain uses TRBV5-4 with TRBJ2-5, with a possible D match to TRBD1 (6 bases). The CDR3 runs 15 residues. V was cut by 0 bases and J by 2 bases, with 11 bases left in between. Germline V CDR1 and CDR2: SGHNT, YYREEE (reference sequence). CDR3 protein: CASSLATGSQETQYF. Written as DNA, the CDR3 is TGTGCCAGCAGCTTGGCGACAGGTAGTCAAGAGACCCAGTACTTC.

The rearrangement uses TRBV6-4 and TRBJ2-4; 7 bases line up with TRBD1. Germline CDR1 MRHNA, CDR2 SNTAGT. The trim removed 4 bases at V and 3 bases at J, leaving 9 bases unmatched. The CDR3 runs 16 residues. The CDR3 loop reads CASSAQTGIGKNIQYF. In DNA, the CDR3 is TGTGCCAGCAGTGCCCAGACAGGGATTGGCAAAAACATTCAGTACTTC.